These 24 T cell receptor beta chains share one sample of origin, sequenced in a study of shared T cell receptors in the human thymus. The table came from immunoSEQ multiplex PCR; TCRdb's copy has only in-frame clones and leaves some out. The sample has 700,000 or so clones, 70% to 90% seen once. These records were also assigned to another study, of human thymus T cells.

The sample comprised thymocytes. Source of these receptors: a girl younger than two with a congenital heart defect.

This sequence joins TRBV10-3 and TRBJ2-7; D may be TRBD1 (6 bases). Trimming cost V 5 bases and J 5 bases, with 19 bases left between them. CDR3 length: 15 residues. Germline V gene sequence: CDR1 ENHRY, CDR2 SYGVKD. CDR3: CAISPARQVGNEQYF. DNA of the CDR3: TGTGCCATCAGTCCCGCCCGACAGGTGGGAAACGAGCAGTACTTC.

The chain combines TRBV5-1 with TRBJ2-1, with 11 bases aligning to TRBD2. Trimming cost V 4 bases and J 8 bases; bases outside gene matches: 14. The CDR3 runs 17 residues. CDR1 is SGHRS, CDR2 YFSETQ, per germline. The CDR3 coding sequence is TGCGCCAGCAGCCCCGGACTAGCGGGCATCTTTGGGGATGAGCAGTTCTTC. Translated: CASSPGLAGIFGDEQFF.

The chain recombines TRBV30 with TRBJ1-5, with 7 bases that match TRBD1. The CDR3 has 14 residues. Trimming at V came to 3 bases and at J to 6 bases, leaving 8 bases not matched to a gene. The germline CDR1 and CDR2 sequences are GTSNPN and SVGIG (reference sequence). CDR3 amino acids: CAWSERDSGQPQHF. DNA of the CDR3: TGTGCCTGGAGCGAGAGGGACAGCGGTCAGCCCCAGCATTTT.

This chain joins TRBV6-5 and TRBJ1-2, with a weak D call TRBD1 (6 bases). CDR1 MNHEY and CDR2 SVGAGI come from the germline V gene. This CDR3 is built from 15 residues. V was cut by 0 bases and J by 8 bases, with 16 bases left in between. The CDR3 nucleotides read TGTGCCAGCAGTTACTCGTCCCGAGGGGGGGGAGGCTACACCTTC. This sequence encodes CASSYSSRGGGGYTF.

This chain joins TRBV12-5 and TRBJ2-7; no firm D call. Germline CDR1 reads LGHNT; CDR2 reads FRNRAP. This CDR3 is built from 12 residues. The ends were cut back, 6 bases at V and 7 bases at J, with 13 bases in the middle. The CDR3 reads CASGEMSREQYF. The CDR3 DNA sequence: TGTGCTAGTGGGGAGATGAGTAGAGAGCAGTACTTC.

The chain has TRBV4-1 and TRBJ2-1, with unresolved D. CDR1 and CDR2 (germline): MGHRA, YSYEKL. The V gene lost 2 bases and the J gene lost 0 bases, with 20 bases spanning the gap. This CDR3 is built from 19 residues. The DNA for the CDR3 is TGCGCCAGCAGCCAATACGGGTTACCGCCCTGGTTCTCCTACAATGAGCAGTTCTTC. Translated, it gives CASSQYGLPPWFSYNEQFF.

V gene TRBV11-2 combines with J gene TRBJ1-6; D gene unclear. The CDR3 contains 15 residues. V lost 2 bases, J lost 6 bases, and 11 bases lay in between. Germline CDR1 SGHAT, CDR2 FQNNGV. CDR3 loop: CASSLFRDTNSPLHF. As DNA, the CDR3 is TGTGCCAGCAGCTTATTTCGGGATACTAATTCACCCCTCCACTTT. Filled out from reference TRBV11-2 and TRBJ1-6, the complete variable domain reads EAGVAQSPRYKIIEKRQSVAFWCNPISGHATLYWYQQILGQGPKLLIQFQNNGVVDDSQLPKDRFSAERLKGVDSTLKIQPAKLEDSAVYLCASSLFRDTNSPLHFGNGTRLTVT.

The rearrangement links TRBV14 to TRBJ2-7; 7 bases fit TRBD1. The CDR3 spans 13 residues. Unmatched junction bases numbered 3, after V lost 5 bases and J lost 2 bases. Germline V gives CDR1 SGHDN, CDR2 FVKESK. DNA for the CDR3: TGTGCCAGCAGCGGGACAGTCGCCTACGAGCAGTACTTC. This translates into CASSGTVAYEQYF.

The chain recombines TRBV6-1 with TRBJ2-7; 8 nucleotides line up with TRBD1. The ends lost 6 bases at V and 7 bases at J; junction bases unmatched: 11. Germline CDR1 reads MNHNS; CDR2 reads SASEGT. The CDR3 covers 14 residues. The CDR3 bases are TGTGCCAGCAGCGAGGTGGGGACAGGTTGGGAGCAGTACTTC. Translation: CASSEVGTGWEQYF.

The rearrangement joins TRBV7-6 to TRBJ1-5, with D perhaps TRBD1 (6 bases). V lost 5 bases to trimming and J lost 2 bases, with 13 bases between them. The CDR3 consists of 15 residues. Per germline, CDR1 SGHVS and CDR2 FNYEAQ. For the CDR3, the DNA is TGTGCCAGCAGCCTGGGACAACCGGGCAATCAGCCCCAGCATTTT. This translates into CASSLGQPGNQPQHF.

The chain is built from TRBV7-2 and TRBJ2-5; the match to TRBD2 covers 12 bases. Germline V gene lookup returns CDR1 SGHTA and CDR2 FQGNSA. This CDR3 spans 15 amino acids. The ends lost 5 bases at V and 5 bases at J; junction bases unmatched: 6. The CDR3 coding sequence is TGTGCCAGCAGCGAGCTAGCGGGGGGGCTTGAGACCCAGTACTTC. Its translation is CASSELAGGLETQYF.

The chain combines TRBV27 with TRBJ2-2; 7 bases are shared with TRBD2. The V gene's germline CDR1 is MNHEY and CDR2 SMNVEV (reference sequence). CDR3 length equals 15 residues. V was pared by 3 bases and J by 7 bases, with 8 bases of the junction left unmatched. The CDR3 region has the DNA TGTGCCAGCAGTTTGGGGGGGGGAAGGGTCGGGGAGCTGTTTTTT. It yields the protein CASSLGGGRVGELFF.

The chain has TRBV2 and TRBJ1-3; D remains ambiguous. Germline CDR1 SNHLY, CDR2 FYNNEI. The V end lost 0 bases, the J end lost 0 bases, and 18 bases lay between the germline ends. The CDR3 contains 19 residues. In nucleotides, the CDR3 is TGTGCCAGCAGTGAAGCACCCCCCTATACTTTGAGCTCTGGAAACACCATATATTTT. This codes for CASSEAPPYTLSSGNTIYF.

This chain connects TRBV5-8 to TRBJ2-1; the match to TRBD2 covers 7 bases. CDR3 length: 14 amino acids. The J segment lost 6 bases and the V segment lost 0 bases, leaving 3 bases of the junction unmatched. Germline V CDR1 and CDR2: SGHTS, YDEGEE. CDR3 DNA: TGTGCCAGCAGCTTGGTACTAGCGCGCAATGAGCAGTTCTTC. Amino acid sequence: CASSLVLARNEQFF. The full variable domain, with the rest looked up from reference TRBV5-8 and TRBJ2-1, is EAGVTQSPTHLIKTRGQQATLRCSPISGHTSVYWYQQALGLGLQFLLWYDEGEERNRGNFPPRFSGRQFPNYSSELNVNALELEDSALYLCASSLVLARNEQFFGPGTRLTVL.

This clone was counted once. This chain joins TRBV18 and TRBJ2-5; 7 bases align to TRBD1. The CDR3 is made up of 17 amino acids. Germline V lookup: CDR1 KGHSH, CDR2 LQKENI. After removal of 1 base from V and 5 bases from J, the junction contained 13 bases not matched to a gene. CDR3 coding DNA: TGTGCCAGCTCACCACGTAGTGCGCAGGGGGTCCCCGAGACCCAGTACTTC. Its protein is CASSPRSAQGVPETQYF.

J is TRBJ1-1 and V is TRBV5-1; 11 positions match TRBD1. The CDR3 has 14 residues. Looked up from germline, CDR1 is SGHRS and CDR2 is YFSETQ. V was clipped by 2 bases and J by 8 bases; unmatched bases: 5. The CDR3 is CASSLRTGGDEAFF. CDR3 nucleotide sequence: TGCGCCAGCAGCTTAAGGACAGGGGGCGACGAAGCTTTCTTT.

V is TRBV4-3 and J is TRBJ1-2; 8 positions agree with TRBD1. The V segment lost 2 bases and the J segment 4 bases; nucleotides outside the gene matches: 12. Germline loops: CDR1 LGHNA, CDR2 YSLEER. The CDR3 consists of 17 residues. The CDR3 reads CASSQRLQSGGGYGYTF. The CDR3 nucleotides read TGCGCCAGCAGCCAAAGGCTTCAATCAGGGGGCGGCTATGGCTACACCTTC.

This clone was found once. The gene calls are TRBV7-3 and TRBJ2-3; perhaps TRBD2 as D (6 bases). The V and J ends lost 1 base and 4 bases respectively, with 12 bases between them. Germline-derived CDR1 and CDR2 are SGHTA and FQGTGA. The CDR3 covers 15 residues. CDR3 bases: TGTGCCAGCAGCTTAAATTTGGGGAGGTCAGATACGCAGTATTTT. Protein product: CASSLNLGRSDTQYF.

In DNA form, the CDR3 reads TGTGCCAGCAGTTTGACCGTCGGACAGGGGGATGGCTACACCTTC. This sequence encodes CASSLTVGQGDGYTF. The chain links TRBV27 to TRBJ1-2, with 10 bases matching TRBD1. CDR3 length: 15 residues. CDR1 and CDR2 (germline): MNHEY, SMNVEV (reference sequence). V dropped 3 bases and J dropped 6; count of bases not matched to a gene: 7.

V and J are TRBV11-2 and TRBJ2-7, with D unclear. The CDR3 extends over 11 amino acids. V was clipped by 5 bases and J by 3 bases, with 5 bases between them. Germline-derived CDR1 and CDR2 are SGHAT and FQNNGV. The CDR3 region is CASSPLYEQYF. The CDR3 bases are TGTGCCAGCAGCCCACTCTACGAGCAGTACTTC.

The count of this clone is one. The chain carries TRBV5-1 and TRBJ2-5; TRBD2 matches 13 bases. The germline CDR1 and CDR2 sequences are SGHRS and YFSETQ. J was trimmed by 2 bases and V by 1 base; bases with no gene match: 8. This CDR3 contains 18 residues. This chain's CDR3 is CASSLLTSGGFRQETQYF. CDR3 nucleotide sequence: TGCGCCAGCAGCTTGCTGACTAGCGGGGGGTTCCGGCAAGAGACCCAGTACTTC. The full variable domain, its missing parts supplied by reference TRBV5-1 and TRBJ2-5, is KAGVTQTPRYLIKTRGQQVTLSCSPISGHRSVSWYQQTPGQGLQFLFEYFSETQRNKGNFPGRFSGRQFSNSRSEMNVSTLELGDSALYLCASSLLTSGGFRQETQYFGPGTRLLVL.

This chain joins TRBV14 and TRBJ1-6, with D perhaps TRBD1 (6 bases). The CDR3 has 19 residues. V lost 1 base and J 9 bases, leaving 25 bases between the germline ends. The germline V gene has CDR1 SGHDN and CDR2 FVKESK. The CDR3 nucleotides read TGTGCCAGCAGCCAAGTATTGGTCAAGGTGGACAGCCAGCCTTCACCCCTCCACTTT. Translated: CASSQVLVKVDSQPSPLHF.

This chain joins TRBV7-2 and TRBJ2-7, with 8 bases aligning to TRBD1. Germline CDR1 is SGHTA and CDR2 is FQGNSA. Trimming cost V 2 bases and J 4 bases; bases outside gene matches: 7. This CDR3 has 15 amino acids. The CDR3 nucleotides read TGTGCCAGCAGCTTATGGTCGGGACAGGCTTACGAGCAGTACTTC. Amino acids: CASSLWSGQAYEQYF.

The chain joins TRBV15 to TRBJ2-2, with D unresolved. The germline CDR1 and CDR2 sequences are LNHNV and YYDKDF (reference sequence). This CDR3 is built from 13 residues. V lost 8 bases and J lost 0, with 7 bases in between. In DNA form, the CDR3 reads TGTGCCACCGCCGCGGCGAACACCGGGGAGCTGTTTTTT. Protein product: CATAAANTGELFF. Looking up the rest from reference TRBV15 and TRBJ2-2 gives the full variable domain: DAMVIQNPRYQVTQFGKPVTLSCSQTLNHNVMYWYQQKSSQAPKLLFHYYDKDFNNEADTPDNFQSRRPNTSFCFLDIRSPGLGDTAMYLCATAAANTGELFFGEGSRLTVL.